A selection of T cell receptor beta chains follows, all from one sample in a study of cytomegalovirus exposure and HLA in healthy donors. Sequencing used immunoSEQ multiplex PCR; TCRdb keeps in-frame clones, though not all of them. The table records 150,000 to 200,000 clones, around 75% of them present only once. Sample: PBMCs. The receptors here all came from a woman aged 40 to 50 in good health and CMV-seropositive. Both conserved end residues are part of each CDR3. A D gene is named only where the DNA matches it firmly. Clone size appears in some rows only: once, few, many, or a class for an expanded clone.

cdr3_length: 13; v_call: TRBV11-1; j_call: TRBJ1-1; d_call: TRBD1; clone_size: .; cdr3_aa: CASSSEGTGPAFF; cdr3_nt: TGTGCCAGCAGCTCGGAAGGGACAGGGCCGGCTTTCTTT
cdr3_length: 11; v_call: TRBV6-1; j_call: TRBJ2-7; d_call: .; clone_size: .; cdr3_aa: CASTEPTEQYF; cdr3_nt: TGTGCCAGTACAGAACCGACCGAGCAGTACTTC
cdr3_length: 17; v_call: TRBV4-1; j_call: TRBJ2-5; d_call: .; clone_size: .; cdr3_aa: CASSQDGSAPYRETQYF; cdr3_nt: TGCGCCAGCAGCCAAGACGGGTCCGCTCCCTATAGAGAGACCCAGTACTTC
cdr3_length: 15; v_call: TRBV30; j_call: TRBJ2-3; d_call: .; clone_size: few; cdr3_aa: CAWSATGAWTDTQYF; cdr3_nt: TGTGCCTGGAGTGCCACGGGAGCTTGGACAGATACGCAGTATTTT
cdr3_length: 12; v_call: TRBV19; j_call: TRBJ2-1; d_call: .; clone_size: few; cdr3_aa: CASSILAGEQFF; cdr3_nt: TGTGCCAGTAGTATTCTAGCAGGTGAGCAGTTCTTC
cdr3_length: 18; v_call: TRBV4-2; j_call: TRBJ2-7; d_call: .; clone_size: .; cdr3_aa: CASSRAARQEVSSYEQYF; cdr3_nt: TGTGCCAGCAGCCGCGCGGCTCGGCAGGAGGTGTCCTCCTACGAGCAGTACTTC
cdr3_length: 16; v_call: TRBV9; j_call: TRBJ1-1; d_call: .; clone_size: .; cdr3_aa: CASTTGRPRGNTEAFF; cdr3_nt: TGTGCCAGCACCACTGGACGACCCCGGGGGAACACTGAAGCTTTCTTT
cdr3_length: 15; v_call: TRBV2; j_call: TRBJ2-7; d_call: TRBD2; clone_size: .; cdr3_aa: CASSVSSGNAYEQYF; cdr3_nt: TGTGCCAGCAGTGTGTCTAGCGGGAATGCCTACGAGCAGTACTTC
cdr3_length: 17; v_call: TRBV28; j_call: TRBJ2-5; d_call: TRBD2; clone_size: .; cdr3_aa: CASSVPGPAGGKETQYF; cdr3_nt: TGTGCCAGCAGCGTCCCGGGGCCGGCGGGGGGGAAAGAGACCCAGTACTTC
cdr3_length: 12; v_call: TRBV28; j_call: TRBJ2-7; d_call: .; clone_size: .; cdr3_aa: CASRVAAYEQYF; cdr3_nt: TGTGCCAGCAGGGTGGCGGCCTACGAGCAGTACTTC
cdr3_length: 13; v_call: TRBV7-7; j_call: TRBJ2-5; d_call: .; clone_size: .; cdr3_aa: CASSLDYEGTQYF; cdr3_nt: TGTGCTAGCAGCTTGGACTATGAAGGGACCCAGTACTTC
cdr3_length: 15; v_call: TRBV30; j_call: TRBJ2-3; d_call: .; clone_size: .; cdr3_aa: CAWSVGAELTDTQYF; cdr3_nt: TGTGCCTGGAGTGTAGGGGCGGAACTCACAGATACGCAGTATTTT
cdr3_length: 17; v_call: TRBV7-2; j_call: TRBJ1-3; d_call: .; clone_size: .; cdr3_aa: CASSRGGGVLSGNTIYF; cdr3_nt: TGTGCCAGCAGCCGAGGCGGAGGTGTGCTCTCTGGAAACACCATATATTTT
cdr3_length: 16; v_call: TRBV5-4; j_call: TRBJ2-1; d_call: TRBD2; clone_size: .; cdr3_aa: CASSPLAGSSYNEQFF; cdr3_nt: TGTGCCAGCAGCCCCCTAGCGGGGAGCTCCTACAATGAGCAGTTCTTC
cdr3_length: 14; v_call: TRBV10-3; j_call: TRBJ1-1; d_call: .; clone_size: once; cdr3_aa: CAISEGGGGLAAFF; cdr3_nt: TGTGCCATCAGTGAGGGCGGGGGGGGTCTGGCAGCTTTCTTT
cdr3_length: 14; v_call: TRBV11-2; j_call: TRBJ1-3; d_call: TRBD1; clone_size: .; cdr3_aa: CASSRDRDGNTIYF; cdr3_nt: TGTGCCAGCAGCCGGGACAGGGATGGAAACACCATATATTTT
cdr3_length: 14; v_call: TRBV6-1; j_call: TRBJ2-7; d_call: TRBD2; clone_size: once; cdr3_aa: CASRSRGDFYEQYF; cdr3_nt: TGTGCCAGCAGATCCCGGGGGGACTTCTACGAGCAGTACTTC
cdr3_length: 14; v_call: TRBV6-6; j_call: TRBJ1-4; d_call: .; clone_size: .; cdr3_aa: CASSLDGINEKLFF; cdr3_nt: TGTGCCAGCAGCCTCGACGGGATTAATGAAAAACTGTTTTTT
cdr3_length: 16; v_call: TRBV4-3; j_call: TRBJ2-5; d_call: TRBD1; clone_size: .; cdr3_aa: CASSQDRTGGGETQYF; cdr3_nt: TGCGCCAGCAGCCAAGATAGGACAGGGGGCGGGGAGACCCAGTACTTC
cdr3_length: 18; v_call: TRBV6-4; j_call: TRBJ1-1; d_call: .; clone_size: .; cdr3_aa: CASSESFSTVAGGTEAFF; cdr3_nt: TGTGCCAGCAGTGAATCTTTTTCGACAGTTGCCGGGGGGACTGAAGCTTTCTTT
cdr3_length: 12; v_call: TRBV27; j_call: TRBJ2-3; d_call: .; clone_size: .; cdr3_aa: CASSRRTDTQYF; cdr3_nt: TGTGCCAGCAGTAGGAGAACAGATACGCAGTATTTT
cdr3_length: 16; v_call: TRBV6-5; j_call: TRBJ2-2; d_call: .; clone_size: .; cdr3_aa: CASSYSRGAKAGELFF; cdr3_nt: TGTGCCAGCAGTTACTCGCGGGGCGCAAAGGCCGGGGAGCTGTTTTTT